The present TCR beta chain was sequenced within a study of T cell responses to AZD1222 COVID-19 vaccine. The V end lost 2 bases, the J end lost 2 bases, and 10 bases lay between the germline ends. This CDR3 is 14 amino acids long. CDR1 and CDR2 (germline): MNHEY, SVGAGI. Generated by immunoSEQ multiplex PCR, the TCRdb table keeps only in-frame clones and is missing some. The table lists around 210,000 clones, around 94% of them singletons, with over 1.5% in the top ten. General observations from the study: The repertoires were collected only after the peak T cell response. Spike-specific TCR breadth and depth went up after people got two AZD1222 doses.

Note on this clone: Its antigen is unidentified.

This specimen consisted of peripheral blood, obtained 28 days after the second dose of the MenACWY control vaccine. The V call is TRBV6-5, the J call TRBJ2-7, with a tentative D call TRBD2 (6 bases). The receptor was derived from an adult who received the MenACWY meningococcal vaccine as a control. Written as DNA, the CDR3 is TGTGCCAGCAGTTACGGGGAGGAGACCTACGAGCAGTACTTC. It translates to CASSYGEETYEQYF.